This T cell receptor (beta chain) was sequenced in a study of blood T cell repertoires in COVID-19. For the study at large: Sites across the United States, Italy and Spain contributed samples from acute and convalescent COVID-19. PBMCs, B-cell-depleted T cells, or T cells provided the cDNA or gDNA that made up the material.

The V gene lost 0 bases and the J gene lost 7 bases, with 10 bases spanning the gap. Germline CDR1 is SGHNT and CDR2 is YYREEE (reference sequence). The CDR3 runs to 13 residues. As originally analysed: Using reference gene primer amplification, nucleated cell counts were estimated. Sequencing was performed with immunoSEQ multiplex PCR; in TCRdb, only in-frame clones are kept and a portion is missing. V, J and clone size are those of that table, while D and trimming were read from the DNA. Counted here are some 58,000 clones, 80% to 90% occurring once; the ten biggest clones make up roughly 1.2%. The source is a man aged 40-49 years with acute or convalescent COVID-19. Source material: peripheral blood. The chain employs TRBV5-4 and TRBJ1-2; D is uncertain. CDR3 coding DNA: TGTGCCAGCAGCTTGGAGACATCAGGTGGCTACACCTTC. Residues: CASSLETSGGYTF.